A selection of T cell receptor beta chains follows, all from one sample in a study of sequential checkpoint blockade in melanoma. TCRdb's copy holds only in-frame clones and misses some; the assay was immunoSEQ multiplex PCR. The data show under 25,000 clones, around 80% seen once. The sample consisted of CD8+ T cells sorted from blood (inferred from file names), taken from a patient given nivolumab and ipilimumab in sequence. The source of these receptors is a human donor with melanoma. Each CDR3 is given with its conserved first and last residue. Fields, in order: V gene, clone size, J gene, D gene, CDR3 DNA, CDR3 protein. D genes are given only for firm matches. Expanded clones are given a class, and other clones once, few, many or no size at all.

TRBV25-1	.	TRBJ1-2	TRBD1	TGTGCCAGCAGTCCGGGACAGTTCGCCTACACCTTC	CASSPGQFAYTF
TRBV14	.	TRBJ2-1	TRBD1	TGTGCCAGCAGCTTCCGACAGGGCCAAAAGCAGTTCTTC	CASSFRQGQKQFF
TRBV7-8	few	TRBJ2-1	TRBD2	TGTGCCAGCAGAACTGGGGCGGGAGTGAGCTCCTACAATGAGCAGTTCTTC	CASRTGAGVSSYNEQFF
TRBV28	.	TRBJ1-2	TRBD1	TGTGCCAGCAGCGAAGGCCCCGACAGGGGCTATGGCTACACCTTC	CASSEGPDRGYGYTF
TRBV6-1	.	TRBJ1-5	.	TGTGCCAGCAGTCCCACAGGGAGCAATCAGCCCCAGCATTTT	CASSPTGSNQPQHF
TRBV5-1	.	TRBJ2-1	TRBD1	TGCGCCAGCAGCAAACAGGGAAGGGGGCTAGGGGAGCAGTTCTTC	CASSKQGRGLGEQFF
TRBV19	once	TRBJ2-2	.	TGTGCCAGTAGTATTAAAGCGGCGAACACCGGGGAGCTGTTTTTT	CASSIKAANTGELFF
TRBV6-4	.	TRBJ1-1	.	TGTGCCAGCAGTGACCAGGGAACCACTGAAGCTTTCTTT	CASSDQGTTEAFF
TRBV28	.	TRBJ1-2	TRBD1	TGTGCCAGCAGTTTAGGGACAGGGTATGGCTACACCTTC	CASSLGTGYGYTF
TRBV28	.	TRBJ1-1	.	TGTGCCAGCAGTTTATGGGGCTCACCAATGAACACTGAAGCTTTCTTT	CASSLWGSPMNTEAFF
TRBV30	once	TRBJ2-1	TRBD2	TGTGCCTGGAAGCGGGAGAGCTCCTACAATGAGCAGTTCTTC	CAWKRESSYNEQFF
TRBV28	.	TRBJ1-3	.	TGTGCCAGCAGTCCGGCCGGGGGGGGACAAGGAAACACCATATATTTT	CASSPAGGGQGNTIYF
TRBV20-1	.	TRBJ2-1	.	TGCAGTGCGAGTCATAAATTTGAGCAGTTCTTC	CSASHKFEQFF
TRBV7-2	.	TRBJ2-2	TRBD1	TGTGCCAGCAGCTTAGCGACAGGGGGAACCGGGGAGCTGTTTTTT	CASSLATGGTGELFF
TRBV5-1	.	TRBJ1-1	.	TGCGCCAGCAGCGACCCGGGGGGAGCTTTCTTT	CASSDPGGAFF
TRBV6-5	.	TRBJ2-7	TRBD2	TGTGCCAGCAGTTACGTAACTAGCGGGACTTCCTACGAGCAGTACTTC	CASSYVTSGTSYEQYF
TRBV28	once	TRBJ2-7	TRBD1	TGTGCCAGCAGGGGACAGGTGGGGTTCTCCTACGAGCAGTACTTC	CASRGQVGFSYEQYF
TRBV7-2	.	TRBJ1-1	.	TGTGCCAGCAGCCAGAGGTGGAACACTGAAGCTTTCTTT	CASSQRWNTEAFF
TRBV9	.	TRBJ1-1	.	TGTGCCAGCAGCGTAGTGCCCTCGGGAGCTGAAGCTTTCTTT	CASSVVPSGAEAFF
TRBV7-7	.	TRBJ2-5	TRBD2	TGTGCTAGCAGCGGGGGGGCGGTGCGGCAAGAGACCCAGTACTTC	CASSGGAVRQETQYF
TRBV18	.	TRBJ2-3	TRBD2	TGTGCCAGCTCACCCCGGGGGACTAAGACAGATACGCAGTATTTT	CASSPRGTKTDTQYF
TRBV7-2	.	TRBJ1-5	TRBD1	TGTGCCAGCAGTCTAGACAGGGTGGGTCAGCCCCAGCATTTT	CASSLDRVGQPQHF
TRBV6-5	.	TRBJ2-3	TRBD1	TGTGCCAGCAGTTACACTGGGACAGACACAGATACGCAGTATTTT	CASSYTGTDTDTQYF
TRBV6-5	.	TRBJ2-4	TRBD1	TGTGCCAGCAGGGTTAGACAGGGGGCGAACATTCAGTACTTC	CASRVRQGANIQYF
TRBV4-2	.	TRBJ2-7	.	TGTGCCAGCAGCCAAGTCGGCGACACCGGCTACGAGCAGTACTTC	CASSQVGDTGYEQYF
TRBV5-5	.	TRBJ2-3	TRBD2	TGTGCCAGCAGCTTGGCTGGCGGGAGTAACACAGATACGCAGTATTTT	CASSLAGGSNTDTQYF
TRBV7-2	.	TRBJ2-7	TRBD2	TGTGCCAGCAGCTTAGGGGGTAGCGGGAGGTACGAGCAGTACTTC	CASSLGGSGRYEQYF
TRBV28	.	TRBJ1-1	TRBD1	TGTGCCAGCAGTGTAACCGGGACAGGGGGTACTGAAGCTTTCTTT	CASSVTGTGGTEAFF
TRBV19	.	TRBJ1-5	TRBD1	TGTGCCAGTAGTGACAGGGAACATCAGCCCCAGCATTTT	CASSDREHQPQHF
TRBV27	.	TRBJ2-3	.	TGTGCCAGCAGTCTCCTCAGCACAGATACGCAGTATTTT	CASSLLSTDTQYF
TRBV7-7	.	TRBJ2-2	TRBD2	TGTGCTAGCAGCCCAGGCGCAGGGACTAGTGGTACCGGGGAGCTGTTTTTT	CASSPGAGTSGTGELFF
TRBV28	.	TRBJ2-7	TRBD2	TGTGCCAGCAGTCCCATCAGCGGGAGGACCTCCTACGAGCAGTACTTC	CASSPISGRTSYEQYF
TRBV4-2	.	TRBJ1-2	.	TGTGCCAGCAGCCAAGACTGGAGTTATGGCTACACCTTC	CASSQDWSYGYTF
TRBV9	.	TRBJ2-2	TRBD2	TGTGCCAGCAGCGTTTCTGCACTAGCGGAGACCGCGAACACCGGGGAGCTGTTTTTT	CASSVSALAETANTGELFF
TRBV19	once	TRBJ2-7	.	TGTGCCAGTAGTATAAACGCGGGGAGCTACGAGCAGTGCTTC	CASSINAGSYEQCF
TRBV2	.	TRBJ1-2	.	TGTGCCAGCAGCCGAGAAGGACAGAACTATGGCTACACCTTC	CASSREGQNYGYTF
TRBV6-1	.	TRBJ2-1	TRBD1	TGTGCCAGCGGGGGACAGGAGCGTTACAATGAGCAGTTCTTC	CASGGQERYNEQFF
TRBV28	.	TRBJ2-7	.	TGTGCCAGCAGTTTATTTGGAGGCTACGAGCAGTACTTC	CASSLFGGYEQYF
TRBV6-5	.	TRBJ2-7	.	TGTGCCAGCACGTCCCGCTACGAGCAGTACTTC	CASTSRYEQYF
TRBV9	few	TRBJ2-7	TRBD1	TGTGCCAGCAGCGTAGCTACCGGGACAGGGGGCTCCTACGAGCAGTACTTC	CASSVATGTGGSYEQYF
TRBV19	once	TRBJ2-3	.	TGTGCCAGTAGTACCGCGGGCTCCATAGGAACAGATACGCAGTATTTT	CASSTAGSIGTDTQYF
TRBV18	.	TRBJ2-5	TRBD1	TGTGCCAGCTCACCGGGACAGCAAGAGACCCAGTACTTC	CASSPGQQETQYF
TRBV6-6	.	TRBJ2-1	.	TGTGCCAGCAGTTACGGGACTGCAAGGCCGAATGAGCAGTTCTTC	CASSYGTARPNEQFF
TRBV2	.	TRBJ2-5	.	TGTGCCAGCAGGGGGGCAGGGTACAAGACCCAGTACTTC	CASRGAGYKTQYF
TRBV6-1	.	TRBJ2-7	.	TGTGCCAGCAGTGAGACTGAGAGCTCCTACGAGCAGTACTTC	CASSETESSYEQYF
TRBV27	.	TRBJ2-5	TRBD1	TGTGCCAGCAGTACGCAGGGGGTAGAGACCCAGTACTTC	CASSTQGVETQYF
TRBV5-1	.	TRBJ1-1	TRBD1	TGCGCCAGCAGCTCAGGCACAGGGGCGGTTAGTACTGAAGCTTTCTTT	CASSSGTGAVSTEAFF
TRBV7-9	.	TRBJ2-1	.	TGTGCCAGCAGCTCCCTCTATGAGCAGTTCTTC	CASSSLYEQFF
TRBV7-9	.	TRBJ2-5	.	TGTGCCAGCAGCTTAGCGGCAGGGGAGGAGACCCAGTACTTC	CASSLAAGEETQYF
TRBV5-1	.	TRBJ1-2	.	TGCGCCAGCAGCTTGGCGGGTGTGTCAGGGTTTGGGGATGGCTACACCTTC	CASSLAGVSGFGDGYTF
TRBV30	.	TRBJ2-1	.	TGTGCCTGGATGAGGAGGGAGGTGAATGAGCAGTTCTTC	CAWMRREVNEQFF
TRBV29-1	.	TRBJ1-5	.	TGCAGCGTTAGAACAGGGTCCAATCAGCCCCAGCATTTT	CSVRTGSNQPQHF
TRBV7-2	.	TRBJ2-5	TRBD1	TGTGCCAGCAGCTACTCGGGACAGAATGGGGGAGAGACCCAGTACTTC	CASSYSGQNGGETQYF
TRBV30	.	TRBJ2-1	.	TGTGCCTGGAGCCCCGGTATAGCGCTCTACAATGAGCAGTTCTTC	CAWSPGIALYNEQFF
TRBV4-3	.	TRBJ2-7	TRBD1	TGCGCCAGCAGCCAAGTACAGGGGCCCTACGAGCAGTACTTC	CASSQVQGPYEQYF